These 3 T cell receptor beta chains came from one sample sequenced in a study of T cell responses to AZD1222 COVID-19 vaccine. The protocol was immunoSEQ multiplex PCR, while the TCRdb copy is restricted to in-frame clones and leaves out a portion. Of about 66,000 clones listed, more than 70% are singletons. The sample consisted of peripheral blood, taken 28 days after the second dose of the MenACWY control vaccine. The receptor set was obtained from an adult who received the MenACWY meningococcal vaccine as a control.

V is TRBV7-6 and J is TRBJ2-7; TRBD1 might be the D (6 bases). CDR1 is SGHVS and CDR2 is FNYEAQ in the germline V gene. The CDR3 is 13 amino acids. Trimming left V 3 bases short and J 4 bases short, with 10 bases between. The CDR3 reads CASSLYRAYEQYF. CDR3 nucleotides: TGTGCCAGCAGCTTGTACAGGGCTTACGAGCAGTACTTC.

The chain joins TRBV10-3 to TRBJ1-3; possibly TRBD1 for D (5 bases). Trimming cost V 11 bases and J 3 bases, with 17 bases left between them. The germline V gene has CDR1 ENHRY and CDR2 SYGVKD. This CDR3 is 14 amino acids long. The CDR3 bases are TGTGCCGCCAGAGAAGACAGCCTTGGAAACACCATATATTTT. It encodes CAAREDSLGNTIYF.

The rearrangement joins TRBV27 to TRBJ1-1, with D unclear. Germline V gives CDR1 MNHEY, CDR2 SMNVEV (reference sequence). Trimming left V 3 bases short and J 2 bases short, with 10 bases between. This CDR3 has 14 amino acids. CDR3 nucleotides: TGTGCCAGCAGTTTGTCCACCATTAACACTGAAGCTTTCTTT. Its translation: CASSLSTINTEAFF.